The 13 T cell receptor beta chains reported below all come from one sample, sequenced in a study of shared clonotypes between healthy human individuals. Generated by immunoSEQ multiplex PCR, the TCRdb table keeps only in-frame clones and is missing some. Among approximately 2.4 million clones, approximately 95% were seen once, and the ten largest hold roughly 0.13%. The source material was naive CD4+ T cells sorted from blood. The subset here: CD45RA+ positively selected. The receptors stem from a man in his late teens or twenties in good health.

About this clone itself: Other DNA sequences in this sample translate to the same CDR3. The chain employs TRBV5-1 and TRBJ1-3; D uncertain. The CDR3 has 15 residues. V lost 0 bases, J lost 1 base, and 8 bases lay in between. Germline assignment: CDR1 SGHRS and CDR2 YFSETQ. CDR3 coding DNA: TGCGCCAGCAGCTTGGAGTGGGGATCTGGAAACACCATATATTTT. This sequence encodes CASSLEWGSGNTIYF.

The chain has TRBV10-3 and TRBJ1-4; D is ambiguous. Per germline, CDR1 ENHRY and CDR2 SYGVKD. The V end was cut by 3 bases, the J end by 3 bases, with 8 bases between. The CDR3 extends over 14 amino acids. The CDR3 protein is CAISEGMANEKLFF. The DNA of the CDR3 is TGTGCCATCAGTGAAGGGATGGCTAATGAAAAACTGTTTTTT.

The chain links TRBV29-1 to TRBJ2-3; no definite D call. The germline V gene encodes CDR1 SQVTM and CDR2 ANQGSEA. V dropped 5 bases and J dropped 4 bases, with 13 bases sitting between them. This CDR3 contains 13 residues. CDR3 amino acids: CSVQGRVADTQYF. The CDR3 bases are TGCAGCGTTCAAGGAAGGGTGGCAGATACGCAGTATTTT.

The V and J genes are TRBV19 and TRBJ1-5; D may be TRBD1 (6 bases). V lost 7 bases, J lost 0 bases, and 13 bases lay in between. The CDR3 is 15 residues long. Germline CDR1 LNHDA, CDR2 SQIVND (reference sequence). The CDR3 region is CASNTGTNSNQPQHF. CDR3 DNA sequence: TGTGCCAGTAACACAGGGACTAATAGCAATCAGCCCCAGCATTTT.

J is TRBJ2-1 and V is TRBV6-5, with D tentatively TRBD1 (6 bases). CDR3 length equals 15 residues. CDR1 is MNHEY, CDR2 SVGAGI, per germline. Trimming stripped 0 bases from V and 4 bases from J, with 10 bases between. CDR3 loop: CASSYSGTKYNEQFF. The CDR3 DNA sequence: TGTGCCAGCAGTTACTCCGGGACAAAGTACAATGAGCAGTTCTTC.

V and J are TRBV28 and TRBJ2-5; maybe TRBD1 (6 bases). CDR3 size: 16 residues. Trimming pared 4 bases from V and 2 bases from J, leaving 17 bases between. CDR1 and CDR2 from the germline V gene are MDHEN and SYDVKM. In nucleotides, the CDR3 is TGTGCCAGCAGTTCACCGGGACAAAAAGCTCAAGAGACCCAGTACTTC. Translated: CASSSPGQKAQETQYF.

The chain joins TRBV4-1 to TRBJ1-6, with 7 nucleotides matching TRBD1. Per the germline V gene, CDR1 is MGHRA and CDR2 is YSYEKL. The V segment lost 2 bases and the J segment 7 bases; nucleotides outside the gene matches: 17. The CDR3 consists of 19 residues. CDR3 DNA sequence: TGCGCCAGCAGCCAACAAACCGGGACAGCACTTGGCCCAAATTCACCCCTCCACTTT. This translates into CASSQQTGTALGPNSPLHF.

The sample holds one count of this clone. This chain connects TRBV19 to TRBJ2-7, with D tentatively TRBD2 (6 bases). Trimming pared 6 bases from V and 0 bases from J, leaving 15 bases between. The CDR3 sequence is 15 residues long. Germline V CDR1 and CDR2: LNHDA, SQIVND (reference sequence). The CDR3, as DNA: TGTGCCAGTAGGTTAGGCGGGGCGGACTCCTACGAGCAGTACTTC. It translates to CASRLGGADSYEQYF.

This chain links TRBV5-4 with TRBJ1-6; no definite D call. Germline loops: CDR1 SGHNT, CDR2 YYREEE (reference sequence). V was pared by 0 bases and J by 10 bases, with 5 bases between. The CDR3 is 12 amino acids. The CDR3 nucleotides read TGTGCCAGCAGCTTGGAGGGCTCACCCCTCCACTTT. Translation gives CASSLEGSPLHF. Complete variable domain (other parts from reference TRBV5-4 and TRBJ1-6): ETGVTQSPTHLIKTRGQQVTLRCSSQSGHNTVSWYQQALGQGPQFIFQYYREEENGRGNFPPRFSGLQFPNYSSELNVNALELDDSALYLCASSLEGSPLHFGNGTRLTVT.

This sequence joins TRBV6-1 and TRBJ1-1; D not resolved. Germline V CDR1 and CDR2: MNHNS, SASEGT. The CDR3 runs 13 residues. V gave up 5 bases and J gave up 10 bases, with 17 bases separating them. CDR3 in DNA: TGTGCCAGCAGTTATTCACCGATGGAGCGAGCTTTCTTT. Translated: CASSYSPMERAFF.

CDR3: CASSLQDTEAFF. For the CDR3, the DNA is TGTGCCAGCTCACTACAGGACACTGAAGCTTTCTTT. The chain links TRBV18 to TRBJ1-1, with a tentative D call TRBD1 (5 bases). V was pared by 4 bases and J by 3 bases, with 6 bases between. The germline gives CDR1 KGHSH, CDR2 LQKENI. The CDR3 runs to 12 residues.

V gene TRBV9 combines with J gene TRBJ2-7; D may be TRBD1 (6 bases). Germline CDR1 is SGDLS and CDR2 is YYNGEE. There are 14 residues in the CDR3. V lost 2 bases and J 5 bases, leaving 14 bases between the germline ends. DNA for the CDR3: TGTGCCAGCAGCGTTGGGCAGGGGTCTAACGAGCAGTACTTC. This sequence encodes CASSVGQGSNEQYF.

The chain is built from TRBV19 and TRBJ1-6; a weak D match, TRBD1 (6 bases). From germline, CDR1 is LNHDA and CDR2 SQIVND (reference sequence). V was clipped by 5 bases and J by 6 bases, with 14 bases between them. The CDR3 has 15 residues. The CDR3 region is CASSQGGYSNSPLHF. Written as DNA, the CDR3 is TGTGCCAGTAGTCAAGGGGGTTATTCTAATTCACCCCTCCACTTT.